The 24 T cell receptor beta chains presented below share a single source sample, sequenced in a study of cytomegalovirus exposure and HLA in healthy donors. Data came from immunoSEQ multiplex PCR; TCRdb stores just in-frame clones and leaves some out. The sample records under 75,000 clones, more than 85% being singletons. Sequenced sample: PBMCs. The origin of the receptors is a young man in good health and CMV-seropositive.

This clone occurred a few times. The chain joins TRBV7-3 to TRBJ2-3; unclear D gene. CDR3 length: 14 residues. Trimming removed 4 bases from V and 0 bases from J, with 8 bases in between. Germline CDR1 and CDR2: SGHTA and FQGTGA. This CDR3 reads CASSSTFSTDTQYF. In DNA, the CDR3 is TGTGCCAGCAGCTCCACATTTAGCACAGATACGCAGTATTTT.

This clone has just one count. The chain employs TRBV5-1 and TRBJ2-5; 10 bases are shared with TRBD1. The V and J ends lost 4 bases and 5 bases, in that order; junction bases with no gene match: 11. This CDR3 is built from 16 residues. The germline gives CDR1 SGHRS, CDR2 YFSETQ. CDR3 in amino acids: CASSRTGGGKRETQYF. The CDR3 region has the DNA TGCGCCAGCAGCCGGACAGGGGGGGGGAAGCGGGAGACCCAGTACTTC.

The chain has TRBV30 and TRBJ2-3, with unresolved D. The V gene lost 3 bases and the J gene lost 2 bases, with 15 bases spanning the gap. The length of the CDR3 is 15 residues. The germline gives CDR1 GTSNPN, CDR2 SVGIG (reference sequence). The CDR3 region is CAWRPSMGHTDTQYF. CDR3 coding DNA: TGTGCCTGGAGGCCCTCGATGGGCCACACAGATACGCAGTATTTT.

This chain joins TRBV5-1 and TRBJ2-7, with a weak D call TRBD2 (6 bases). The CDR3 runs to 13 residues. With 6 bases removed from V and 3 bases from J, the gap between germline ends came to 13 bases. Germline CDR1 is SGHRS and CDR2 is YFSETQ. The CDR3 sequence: CASNKGTGYEQYF. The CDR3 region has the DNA TGCGCCAGCAATAAAGGGACTGGCTACGAGCAGTACTTC.

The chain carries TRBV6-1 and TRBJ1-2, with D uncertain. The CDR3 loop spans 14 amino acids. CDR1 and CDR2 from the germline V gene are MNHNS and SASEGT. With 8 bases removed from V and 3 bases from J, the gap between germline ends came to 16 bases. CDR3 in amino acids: CASSSLTGDYGYTF. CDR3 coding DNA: TGTGCCAGCTCCAGTCTGACGGGAGACTATGGCTACACCTTC.

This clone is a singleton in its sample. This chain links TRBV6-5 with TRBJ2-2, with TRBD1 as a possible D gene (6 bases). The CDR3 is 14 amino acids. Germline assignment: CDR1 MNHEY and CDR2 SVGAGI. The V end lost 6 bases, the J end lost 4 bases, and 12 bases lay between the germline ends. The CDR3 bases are TGTGCCAGCAGACAGGGTTCCGGCACCGGGGAGCTGTTTTTT. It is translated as CASRQGSGTGELFF.

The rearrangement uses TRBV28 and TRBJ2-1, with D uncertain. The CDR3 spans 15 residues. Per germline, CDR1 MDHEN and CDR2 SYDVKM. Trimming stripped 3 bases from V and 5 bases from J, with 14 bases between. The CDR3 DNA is TGTGCCAGCAGTTTCGGTTTCGGTTTTGACAATGAGCAGTTCTTC. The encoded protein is CASSFGFGFDNEQFF.

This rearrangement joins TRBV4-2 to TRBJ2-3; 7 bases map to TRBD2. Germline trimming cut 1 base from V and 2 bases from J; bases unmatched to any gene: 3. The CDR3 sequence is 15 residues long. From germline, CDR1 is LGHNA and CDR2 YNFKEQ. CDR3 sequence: CASSQGGRATDTQYF. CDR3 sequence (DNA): TGTGCCAGCAGCCAAGGGGGGAGGGCCACAGATACGCAGTATTTT.

CDR3 coding DNA: TGTGCCAGTACTGCAGGGCTGGGTGAGCAGTTCTTC. This translates into CASTAGLGEQFF. This chain uses TRBV19 with TRBJ2-1, with a possible D match to TRBD1 (5 bases). V dropped 7 bases and J dropped 9 bases, with 13 bases sitting between them. This CDR3 comprises 12 residues. The germline V gene encodes CDR1 LNHDA and CDR2 SQIVND (reference sequence).

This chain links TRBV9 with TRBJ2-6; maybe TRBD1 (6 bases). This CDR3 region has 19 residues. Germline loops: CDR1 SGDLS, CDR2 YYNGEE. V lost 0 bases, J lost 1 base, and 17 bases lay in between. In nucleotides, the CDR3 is TGTGCCAGCAGCGTAGCCCTCCAAACAGGGTCGTCTGGGGCCAACGTCCTGACTTTC. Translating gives CASSVALQTGSSGANVLTF.

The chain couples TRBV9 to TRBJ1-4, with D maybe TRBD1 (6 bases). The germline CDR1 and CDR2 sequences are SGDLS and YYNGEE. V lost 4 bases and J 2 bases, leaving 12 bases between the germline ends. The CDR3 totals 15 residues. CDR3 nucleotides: TGTGCCAGCAGCATCCAGGGGATGACTAATGAAAAACTGTTTTTT. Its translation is CASSIQGMTNEKLFF.

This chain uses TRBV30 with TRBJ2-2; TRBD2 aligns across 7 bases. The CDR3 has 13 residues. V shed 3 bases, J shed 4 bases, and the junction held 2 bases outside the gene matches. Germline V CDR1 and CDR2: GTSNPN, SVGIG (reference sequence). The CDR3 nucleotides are TGTGCCTGGAGCGCTAGCGGCACCGGGGAGCTGTTTTTT. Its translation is CAWSASGTGELFF.

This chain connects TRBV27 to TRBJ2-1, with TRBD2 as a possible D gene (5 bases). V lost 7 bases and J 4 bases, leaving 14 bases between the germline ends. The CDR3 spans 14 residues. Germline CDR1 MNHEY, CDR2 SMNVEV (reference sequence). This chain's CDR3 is CASMVVGVYNEQFF. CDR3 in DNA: TGTGCCAGCATGGTTGTGGGAGTATACAATGAGCAGTTCTTC.

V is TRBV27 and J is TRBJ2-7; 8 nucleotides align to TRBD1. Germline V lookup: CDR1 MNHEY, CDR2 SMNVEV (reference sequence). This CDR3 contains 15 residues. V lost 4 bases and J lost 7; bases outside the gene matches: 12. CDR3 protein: CASSSRQGPLVEQYF. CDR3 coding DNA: TGTGCCAGCAGTTCTCGACAGGGGCCTCTTGTGGAGCAGTACTTC.

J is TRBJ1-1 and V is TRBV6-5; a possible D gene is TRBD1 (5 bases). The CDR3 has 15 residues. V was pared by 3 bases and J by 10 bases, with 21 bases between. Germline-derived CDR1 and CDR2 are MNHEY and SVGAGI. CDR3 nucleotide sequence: TGTGCCAGCAGTTATGGGGCAGTGAACCACTTTCGAGCTTTCTTT. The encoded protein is CASSYGAVNHFRAFF.

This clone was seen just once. The CDR3 DNA reads TGTGCCAGCAGCCAACATCCAGATACGCAGTATTTT. Encoded protein: CASSQHPDTQYF. The genes are TRBV14 and TRBJ2-3, with D unclear. The CDR3 is made up of 12 amino acids. Deletions cut 2 bases from V and 4 bases from J, with 4 bases between. In germline, CDR1 is SGHDN, CDR2 FVKESK.

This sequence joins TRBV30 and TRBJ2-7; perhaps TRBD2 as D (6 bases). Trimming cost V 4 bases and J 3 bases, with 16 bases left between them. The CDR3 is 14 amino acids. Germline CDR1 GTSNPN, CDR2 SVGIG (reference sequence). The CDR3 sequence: CAWTRREGVYEQYF. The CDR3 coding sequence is TGTGCCTGGACCAGGAGGGAAGGTGTCTACGAGCAGTACTTC.

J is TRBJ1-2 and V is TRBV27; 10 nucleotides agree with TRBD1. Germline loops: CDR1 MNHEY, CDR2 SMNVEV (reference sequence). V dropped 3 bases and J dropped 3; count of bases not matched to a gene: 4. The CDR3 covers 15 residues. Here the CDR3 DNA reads TGTGCCAGCAGTTTCGGGACAGGGGCGGACTATGGCTACACCTTC. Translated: CASSFGTGADYGYTF.

In nucleotides, the CDR3 is TGTGCCAGCAGCTCCACCAGCCAGGGCTCCTACGAGCAGTACTTC. This encodes CASSSTSQGSYEQYF. The chain uses TRBV7-9 and TRBJ2-7; TRBD1 is a possible D gene (5 bases). V was cut by 4 bases and J by 0 bases, with 13 bases left in between. This CDR3 region has 15 residues. Per the germline V gene, CDR1 is SEHNR and CDR2 is FQNEAQ (reference sequence).

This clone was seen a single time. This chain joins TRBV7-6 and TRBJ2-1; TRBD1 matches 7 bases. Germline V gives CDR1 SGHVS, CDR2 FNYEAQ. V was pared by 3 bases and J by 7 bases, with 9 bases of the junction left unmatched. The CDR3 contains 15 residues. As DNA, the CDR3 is TGTGCCAGCAGCTTCGCGACAGGGTACCTGAATGAGCAGTTCTTC. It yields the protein CASSFATGYLNEQFF. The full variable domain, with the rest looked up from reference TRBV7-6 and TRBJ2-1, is GAGVSQSPRYKVTKRGQDVALRCDPISGHVSLYWYRQALGQGPEFLTYFNYEAQQDKSGLPNDRFSAERPEGSISTLTIQRTEQRDSAMYRCASSFATGYLNEQFFGPGTRLTVL.

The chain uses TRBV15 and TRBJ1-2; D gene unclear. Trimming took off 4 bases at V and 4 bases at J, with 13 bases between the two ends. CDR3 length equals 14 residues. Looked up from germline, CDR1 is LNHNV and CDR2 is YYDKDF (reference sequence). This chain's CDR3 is CATSIGRGSYGYTF. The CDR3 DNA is TGTGCCACCAGCATAGGACGAGGGAGCTATGGCTACACCTTC.

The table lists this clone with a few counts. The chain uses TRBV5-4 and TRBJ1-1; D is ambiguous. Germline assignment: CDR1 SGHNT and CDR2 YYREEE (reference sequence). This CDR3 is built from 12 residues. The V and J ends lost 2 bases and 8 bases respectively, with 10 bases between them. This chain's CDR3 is CASSLRGTEAFF. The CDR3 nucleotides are TGTGCCAGCAGCTTACGGGGAACCGAAGCTTTCTTT.

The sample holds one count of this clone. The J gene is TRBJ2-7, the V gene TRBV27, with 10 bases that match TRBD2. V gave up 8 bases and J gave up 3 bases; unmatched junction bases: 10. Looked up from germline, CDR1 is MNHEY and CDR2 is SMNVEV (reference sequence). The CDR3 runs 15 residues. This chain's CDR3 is CASGATGTSDYEQYF. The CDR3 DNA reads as TGTGCCAGCGGTGCAACCGGGACTAGCGACTACGAGCAGTACTTC.

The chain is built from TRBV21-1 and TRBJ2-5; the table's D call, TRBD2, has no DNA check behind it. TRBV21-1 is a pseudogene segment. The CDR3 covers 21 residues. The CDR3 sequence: CASSKEDGGDPPGTSLQTQYF. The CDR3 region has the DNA TGTGCCAGCAGCAAAGAGGACGGGGGAGACCCCCCCGGGACTAGCTTACAGACCCAGTACTTC.